The rows below give T cell receptor beta chains drawn from one sample of a study of blood T cell repertoires in COVID-19. TCRdb's table, derived via immunoSEQ multiplex PCR, lists solely in-frame clones and lacks some. The sample includes about 110,000 clones, around 83% of them seen just once. The sequenced material came from peripheral blood. The receptors stem from a man between 65 and 85 years old with acute or convalescent COVID-19. CDR3s include the opening cysteine and the closing phenylalanine or tryptophan. D genes are given only for firm matches. Size is omitted from some rows. Given values are once, few, many or a class for expanded clones.

v_gene,d_gene,len,abundance,j_gene,CDR3aa,CDR3nt
TRBV2,TRBD1,18,-,TRBJ1-6,CASSERVPGQADNSPLHF,TGTGCCAGCTCCGAAAGGGTTCCGGGACAGGCAGATAATTCACCCCTCCACTTT
TRBV5-1,-,15,-,TRBJ1-3,CASSPQAPPGNTIYF,TGCGCCAGCAGCCCACAGGCGCCTCCTGGAAACACCATATATTTT
TRBV6-5,TRBD1,15,-,TRBJ1-2,CASSIDTGESYGYTF,TGTGCCAGCAGTATCGATACAGGGGAATCCTATGGCTACACCTTC
TRBV9,-,18,-,TRBJ1-4,CASSVGQGEVTTNEKLFF,TGTGCCAGCAGCGTAGGACAAGGGGAGGTTACAACTAATGAAAAACTGTTTTTT
TRBV28,TRBD1,15,-,TRBJ2-5,CASSFGTGRGETQYF,TGTGCCAGCAGTTTTGGGACAGGGAGGGGGGAGACCCAGTACTTC
TRBV1,-,16,-,TRBJ1-6,CTSSQERLRPYSPLHF,TGCACCAGCAGCCAAGAACGCCTGCGGCCCTATTCACCCCTCCACTTT
TRBV6-4,-,12,-,TRBJ1-2,CASSEPGYGYTF,TGTGCCAGCAGTGAGCCGGGCTATGGCTACACCTTC
TRBV7-9,TRBD1,17,-,TRBJ1-2,CASSSPRQGTKERGYTF,TGTGCCAGCAGCTCCCCAAGACAGGGGACAAAAGAAAGAGGCTACACCTTC
TRBV27,TRBD1,17,-,TRBJ2-5,CASSPTGVGLRVETQYF,TGTGCCAGCAGCCCCACAGGGGTTGGGCTACGGGTTGAGACCCAGTACTTC
TRBV5-1,-,16,-,TRBJ1-3,CASSLQGTDSGNTIYF,TGCGCCAGCAGCTTACAGGGAACCGACTCTGGAAACACCATATATTTT
TRBV6-5,TRBD2,15,-,TRBJ2-6,CASSYGGAGANVLTF,TGTGCCAGCAGTTACGGGGGGGCTGGGGCCAACGTCCTGACTTTC
TRBV7-9,TRBD2,18,-,TRBJ2-2,CASSQSTRDREGTGELFF,TGTGCCAGCAGCCAATCGACCAGGGACCGGGAGGGTACCGGGGAGCTGTTTTTT
TRBV24-1,TRBD2,16,-,TRBJ2-1,CATSDPGRGAMNEQFF,TGTGCCACCAGTGATCCCGGGAGGGGGGCGATGAATGAGCAGTTCTTC
TRBV10-3,TRBD2,15,once,TRBJ2-1,CAISGLAGSYNEQFF,TGTGCCATCAGTGGACTAGCGGGGTCCTACAATGAGCAGTTCTTC
TRBV6-5,-,13,few,TRBJ1-5,CASRRSWNQPQHF,TGTGCCAGCAGGCGAAGTTGGAATCAGCCCCAGCATTTT
TRBV5-4,-,12,-,TRBJ1-2,CASSLSTVSYTF,TGTGCCAGCAGCTTGAGTACAGTATCCTACACCTTC
TRBV6-4,TRBD1,16,-,TRBJ1-3,CASSKQETGGENTIYF,TGTGCCAGCAGTAAACAAGAGACAGGGGGCGAAAACACCATATATTTT
TRBV6-5,-,15,-,TRBJ1-4,CASRFGGNTNEKLFF,TGTGCCAGCAGGTTTGGGGGGAACACTAATGAAAAACTGTTTTTT